This T cell receptor beta chain was recorded in a study of blood T cell repertoires in COVID-19. Across the whole study: In each case, the material was cDNA or gDNA derived from T cells, B-cell-depleted T cells, or PBMCs.

V dropped 0 bases and J dropped 3; count of bases not matched to a gene: 10. The CDR3 covers 17 residues. Germline CDR1 reads GTSNPN; CDR2 reads SVGIG (reference sequence). Patients at the Seattle site were enrolled during active infection and followed longitudinally. In the original workflow: From reference gene primer amplification, estimates of nucleated cell counts were derived. The repertoire was sequenced with immunoSEQ multiplex PCR; TCRdb's copy has only in-frame clones and lacks some. V, J and clone size derive from that table, while D and trimming were established from the DNA sequence. This table holds roughly 90,000 clones, roughly 90% found once.

The chain recombines TRBV30 with TRBJ2-7; TRBD2 matches 11 bases. The source of this sequence is a man between 45 and 60 years old with COVID-19, enrolled during active disease. The sequencing input was peripheral blood. CDR3 in DNA: TGTGCCTGGAGTGTGGGGAGTAGCGGGGGGGATCTCTACGAGCAGTACTTC. Encoded protein: CAWSVGSSGGDLYEQYF.